Detailed here is one TCR beta chain. Its cognate antigen is unknown. The TCRbeta library was prepared with unique molecular identifiers. TCRdb independently ran MiXCR on the PCR reads; one entry per CDR3 protein. Here the sample spans more than 500,000 distinct CDR3 sequences, roughly 11% being singletons. CDR1 and CDR2 (germline): DFQATT, SNEGSKA (reference sequence). V shed 2 bases and J 6 bases; nucleotides not matched to a gene: 6. CDR3 size: 13 residues. These data originate in a study of T-cell reconstitution after alpha-beta-depleted transplantation in children. Findings and limits, study-wide: By about two months after transplant, alpha-beta T cells reportedly arose from several hundred graft clones that had expanded. In some patients, recipient T cells and intrathymic progenitors surviving conditioning explained high day-60 diversity. By one year post-transplant, T-cell counts and diversity largely arose from T cells that were newly produced.

The TCR comes from a female patient aged 2-9 years who had a stem cell transplant for aplastic anemia, so the T cells may come from the graft donor. This chain connects TRBV20-1 to TRBJ2-7, with 8 bases that match TRBD1. The source was PBMCs, mostly from graft donor cells, collected 180 days after TCRalphabeta/CD19-depleted stem cell transplant. CDR3 region: CSARQQGVGEQYF. In DNA form, the CDR3 reads TGCAGTGCTAGACAACAGGGGGTTGGCGAGCAGTACTTC.